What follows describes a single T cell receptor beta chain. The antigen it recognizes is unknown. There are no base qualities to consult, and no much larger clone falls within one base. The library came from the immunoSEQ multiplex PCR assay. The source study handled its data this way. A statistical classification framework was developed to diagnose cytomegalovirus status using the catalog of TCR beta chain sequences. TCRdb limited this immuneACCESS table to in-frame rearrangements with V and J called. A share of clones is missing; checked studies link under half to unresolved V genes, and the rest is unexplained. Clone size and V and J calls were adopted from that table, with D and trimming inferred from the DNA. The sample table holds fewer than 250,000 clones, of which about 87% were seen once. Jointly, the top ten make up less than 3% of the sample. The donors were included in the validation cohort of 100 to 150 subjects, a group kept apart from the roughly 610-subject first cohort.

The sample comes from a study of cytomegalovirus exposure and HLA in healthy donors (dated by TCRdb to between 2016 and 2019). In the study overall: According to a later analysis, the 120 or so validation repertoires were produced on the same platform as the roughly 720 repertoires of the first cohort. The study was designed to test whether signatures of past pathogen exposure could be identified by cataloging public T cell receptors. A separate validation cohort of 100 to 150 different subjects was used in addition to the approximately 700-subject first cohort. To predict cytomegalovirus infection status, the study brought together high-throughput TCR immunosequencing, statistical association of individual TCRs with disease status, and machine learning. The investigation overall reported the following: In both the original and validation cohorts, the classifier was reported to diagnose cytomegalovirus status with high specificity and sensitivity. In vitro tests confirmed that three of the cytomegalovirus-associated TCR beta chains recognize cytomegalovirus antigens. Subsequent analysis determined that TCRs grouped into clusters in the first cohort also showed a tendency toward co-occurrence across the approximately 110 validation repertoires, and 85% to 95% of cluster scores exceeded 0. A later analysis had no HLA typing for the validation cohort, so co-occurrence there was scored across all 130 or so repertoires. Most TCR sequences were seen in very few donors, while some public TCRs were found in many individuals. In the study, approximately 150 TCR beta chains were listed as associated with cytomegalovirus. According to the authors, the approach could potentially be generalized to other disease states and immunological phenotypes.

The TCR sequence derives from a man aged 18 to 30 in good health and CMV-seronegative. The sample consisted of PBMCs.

The DNA is TGCAGCGTTCTGACAGGGGGCCTATTAAACTATGGCTACACCTTC. Its translation is CSVLTGGLLNYGYTF. The rearranged segments are TRBV29-1 and TRBJ1-2, and TRBD1 matches 10 of the central bases. V trim: 5 bases; J trim: 2 bases; unmatched bases: 8. Per the germline V gene, SQVTM is the CDR1 and ANQGSEA is the CDR2. The CDR3, from cysteine to phenylalanine, totals 15 residues. The kept DNA is CDR3 alone, 45 bases in frame from the first base.